This T cell receptor (beta chain) was sequenced in a study of cytomegalovirus exposure and HLA in healthy donors. The PCR made use of 60 Vbeta and 13 Jbeta primers. Sequencing was performed with immunoSEQ multiplex PCR; in TCRdb, only in-frame clones are kept and a portion is missing. The sample shows roughly 130,000 clones, roughly 82% of them seen only once. V was shortened by 4 bases and J by 4 bases, with 13 bases between the two germline ends. The CDR3 loop spans 15 amino acids. The germline CDR1 and CDR2 sequences are LGHNA and YNFKEQ. Healthy individuals who donated bone marrow served as the donors. Study-level findings and limits: In a later analysis, specific HLA alleles were associated with 15,000 or so TCR beta sequences at a 0.05 false discovery rate. It was around 160 TCR beta chains that were listed as cytomegalovirus-associated. Near-uniform donor sequencing depth was presumed by presence/absence analyses.

In the case of this clone: Its specificity is not known.

The genes are TRBV4-2 and TRBJ1-4; D is uncertain. Sequencing input: PBMCs. The source is a male donor in good health and CMV-seropositive. DNA of the CDR3: TGTGCCAGCAGCCGCCTCGGGAACCTTAATGAAAAACTGTTTTTT. It encodes CASSRLGNLNEKLFF.